Presented here are 7 T cell receptor beta chains from one specimen sequenced in a study of cytomegalovirus exposure and HLA in healthy donors (dated by TCRdb to about 2017). To prepare the library, the immunoSEQ multiplex PCR assay was applied. The multiplex PCR relied on a mix of 60 forward primers for TCR Vbeta segments and 13 reverse primers for TCR Jbeta segments. TCRdb stores this immuneACCESS table with in-frame sequences only. Part of the clones is absent; in the studies checked, under half of the shortfall reflects unresolved V genes, and no reason is known for the rest. This sample lists about 150,000 clones; 80% were detected once. About 7% of the sample goes to the ten largest clones. Input material: PBMCs. These receptors were taken from a man aged 30-40 years in good health and CMV-seropositive.

The chain has TRBV7-9 and TRBJ2-6, with TRBD1 matching over 7 bases. This CDR3 has 18 residues. J was trimmed by 0 bases and V by 2 bases; bases with no gene match: 7. Germline V gene data show CDR1 as SEHNR and CDR2 as FQNEAQ (reference sequence). The DNA of the CDR3 is TGTGCCAGCAGCTTACTACAGGGGCTCCCCTCTGGGGCCAACGTCCTGACTTTC. Its protein product is CASSLLQGLPSGANVLTF.

V is TRBV10-2 and J is TRBJ2-3, with 11 positions matching TRBD1. Germline CDR1 and CDR2: WSHSY and SAAADI. CDR3 length equals 18 residues. Trimming took 2 bases from V and 4 from J; bases not matched to a gene: 11. CDR3 in DNA: TGCGCCAGCAGTGAGGCGGACAGGGGGCGCATTTTGGCAGATACGCAGTATTTT. Encoded protein: CASSEADRGRILADTQYF.

The chain has TRBV9 and TRBJ2-5; 10 bases map to TRBD2. V dropped 4 bases and J dropped 2; count of bases not matched to a gene: 5. From germline, CDR1 is SGDLS and CDR2 YYNGEE. There are 15 residues in the CDR3. CDR3 coding DNA: TGTGCCAGCAGCCCAACTAGCGGGGTACAAGAGACCCAGTACTTC. It is translated as CASSPTSGVQETQYF.

The rearrangement joins TRBV27 to TRBJ2-7; 12 bases align to TRBD2. The CDR3 runs to 19 residues. V was pared by 3 bases and J by 4 bases, with 16 bases of the junction left unmatched. Germline V lookup: CDR1 MNHEY, CDR2 SMNVEV (reference sequence). CDR3 loop: CASSFTAASGRASVYEQYF. CDR3 DNA sequence: TGTGCCAGCAGTTTTACCGCGGCTAGCGGGAGGGCCAGTGTTTACGAGCAGTACTTC.

The chain links TRBV27 to TRBJ2-7; maybe TRBD1 (5 bases). This CDR3 spans 13 amino acids. From germline, CDR1 is MNHEY and CDR2 SMNVEV (reference sequence). Trimming stripped 6 bases from V and 1 base from J, with 10 bases between. CDR3 amino acids: CASSNPGSYEQYF. CDR3 coding DNA: TGTGCCAGCAGCAATCCAGGGTCCTACGAGCAGTACTTC.

The V gene is TRBV7-2, the J gene TRBJ2-3; the D is unclear. Germline V gene data show CDR1 as SGHTA and CDR2 as FQGNSA. The V gene lost 1 base and the J gene lost 5 bases, with 13 bases spanning the gap. The CDR3 loop spans 15 amino acids. The chain's CDR3 is CASSLGPARGDTQYF. The DNA for the CDR3 is TGTGCCAGCAGCTTAGGTCCGGCCCGAGGAGATACGCAGTATTTT.

The V gene is TRBV27, the J gene TRBJ2-1, with a tentative D call TRBD2 (5 bases). Trimming took off 4 bases at V and 7 bases at J, with 17 bases between the two ends. The germline V gene has CDR1 MNHEY and CDR2 SMNVEV (reference sequence). This CDR3 contains 15 residues. CDR3 region: CASSSRTRSGNEQFF. The CDR3 DNA is TGTGCCAGCAGTTCCCGAACTAGGTCGGGGAATGAGCAGTTCTTC.